The present T cell receptor beta chain was sequenced within a study of cytomegalovirus exposure and HLA in healthy donors. Study context: T cells numbering some 170 million yielded around 120 million unique TCR beta sequences in an earlier analysis. Findings of the study overall: The likely explanation for a cluster of highly shared sequence variants was sequencing artifact.

This clone has a handful of counts. The antigen remains undetermined. V was trimmed by 5 bases and J by 7 bases, leaving 15 bases between them. There are 13 residues in the CDR3. The germline V gene has CDR1 MNHEY and CDR2 SVGAGI. This PCR relied on a set of 60 Vbeta primers and 13 Jbeta primers. Here immunoSEQ multiplex PCR was the method, and the copy in TCRdb shows in-frame clones only, minus some. The sample lists 130,000 or so clones, roughly 77% occurring once. This TCR came from a man aged 25 to 45 in good health and CMV-seronegative. The chain uses TRBV6-5 and TRBJ2-7; possible D gene TRBD2, 6 bases. Sequencing was performed on PBMCs. CDR3 in DNA: TGTGCCAGCAGTGAAGGGAGGTGGAGGGAGCAGTACTTC. This sequence encodes CASSEGRWREQYF.